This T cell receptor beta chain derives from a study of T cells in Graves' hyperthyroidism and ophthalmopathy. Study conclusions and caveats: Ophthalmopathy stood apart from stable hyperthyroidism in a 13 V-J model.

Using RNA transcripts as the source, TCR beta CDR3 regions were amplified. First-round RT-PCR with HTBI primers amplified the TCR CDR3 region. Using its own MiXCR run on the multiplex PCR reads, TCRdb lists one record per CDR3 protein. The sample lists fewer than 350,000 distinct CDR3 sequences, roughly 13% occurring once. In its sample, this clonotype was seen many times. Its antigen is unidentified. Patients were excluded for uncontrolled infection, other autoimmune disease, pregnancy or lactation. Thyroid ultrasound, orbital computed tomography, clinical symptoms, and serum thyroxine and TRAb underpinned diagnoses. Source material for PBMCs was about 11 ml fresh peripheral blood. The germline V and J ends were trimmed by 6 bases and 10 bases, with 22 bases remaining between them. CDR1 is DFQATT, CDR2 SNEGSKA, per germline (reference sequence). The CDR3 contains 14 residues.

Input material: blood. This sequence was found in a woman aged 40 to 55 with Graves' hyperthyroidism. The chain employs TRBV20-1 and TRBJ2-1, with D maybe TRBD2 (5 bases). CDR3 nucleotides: TGCAGTGCCCTAGCCCAATCCAATGCCCAGGAGCAGTTCTTC. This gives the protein CSALAQSNAQEQFF.